This is a list of T cell receptor beta chains from one sample in a study of T cells expressing NK-cell markers. TCRdb reprocessed the 5' RACE reads and reports one entry per CDR3 protein, with no DNA. Its listing shows about 110,000 distinct CDR3 sequences. The sample comprised blood T cells: a sorted CD56 or NKG2C T cell subset, CD4+ or CD8+ T cells, or bulk PBMC T cells (not recorded which). These receptor sequences come from a woman between 18 and 69 years old in good health. Both conserved end residues are part of each CDR3.

V gene,J gene,CDR3 protein
TRBV12-3/TRBV12-4,TRBJ1-1,CASTLSLEAFF
TRBV12-3/TRBV12-4,TRBJ2-2,CASKAPGANTGELFF
TRBV7-6,TRBJ2-5,CASSPSGPETQYF
TRBV6-1,TRBJ2-1,CASSEEVDYNEQFF
TRBV19,TRBJ2-7,CASSPPPDRAGEQYF
TRBV4-3,TRBJ1-1,CASSQEPQAANTEAFF
TRBV15,TRBJ2-7,CATSSSLAPIPYEQYF
TRBV27,TRBJ1-6,CASSLSREASYNSPLHF
TRBV7-9,TRBJ2-5,CASSPPQGTYRETQYF
TRBV30,TRBJ1-1,CAWTSDSSTEAFF
TRBV19,TRBJ1-1,CASSMSGRGHTEAFF
TRBV7-9,TRBJ1-2,CASSLGGTGGRGYTF
TRBV29-1,TRBJ2-1,CSVEGRTGGDEQFF
TRBV5-1,TRBJ1-5,CASSPEPGHSNQPQHF
TRBV5-5,TRBJ1-5,CASSLNFRRDDPNQPQHF
TRBV7-9,TRBJ2-7,CASSLEAGVSYEQYF
TRBV10-3,TRBJ2-1,CAISAGTLTHHEQFF
TRBV19,TRBJ2-7,CASSASSGQTTYEQYF
TRBV20-1,TRBJ2-5,CSARDVTQETQYF
TRBV20-1,TRBJ2-1,CSARVGLRNEQFF
TRBV28,TRBJ2-1,CASSPRQGGNEQFF
TRBV7-3,TRBJ2-3,CASSLVGGTHTQYF
TRBV7-9,TRBJ1-1,CASDNTPEAFF
TRBV4-3,TRBJ1-4,CASSQDPGQGNEKLFF
TRBV7-9,TRBJ1-6,CATTLASSPLHF
TRBV3-1,TRBJ2-1,CASSPWTGKPYNEQFF
TRBV30,TRBJ2-7,CAWSAHGGAEQYF
TRBV5-1,TRBJ1-1,CASSLSAGMNTEAFF
TRBV24-1,TRBJ2-2,CATSGPSDTGELFF
TRBV19,TRBJ1-5,CASDLPGTGYQPQHF
TRBV6-5,TRBJ2-7,CASSYSNPTYEQYF
TRBV7-9,TRBJ1-5,CASSLENQPQHF
TRBV30,TRBJ1-1,CAHGRDRTEAFF
TRBV4-1,TRBJ2-3,CASSPMGAAFTDTQYF
TRBV19,TRBJ2-5,CASSPRPGQKQETQYF
TRBV11-2,TRBJ1-3,CASSGVSGNTIYF
TRBV3-1,TRBJ2-7,CASSQTGGDDYEQYF
TRBV6-5,TRBJ1-3,CASSYSVGDTIYF
TRBV4-3,TRBJ2-7,CASSQDHGASYEQYF
TRBV4-3,TRBJ1-2,CASSQHGGNYGYTF
TRBV3-1,TRBJ2-1,CASSQEGTPYNEQFF
TRBV19,TRBJ1-5,CASSSDQPQHF
TRBV20-1,TRBJ2-7,CSAIKGLAYEQYF
TRBV6-1,TRBJ2-1,CAISEAEETPVYNEQFF
TRBV5-6,TRBJ2-7,CASSWKTASSYEQYF